Listed below are T cell receptor beta chains from one sample, sequenced in a study of shared clonotypes between healthy human individuals. Sequenced by immunoSEQ multiplex PCR; TCRdb stores in-frame clones only, minus some. In the table there are some 2 million clones, approximately 94% of which are singletons. The sample was naive CD8+ T cells sorted from blood. These receptors were taken from a man between 18 and 29 years old in good health. CDR3s include the opening cysteine and the closing phenylalanine or tryptophan. The D gene is left open where the match is weak.

v_gene: TRBV7-9
d_gene: TRBD1
j_gene: TRBJ1-1
CDR3aa: CASTDPTGDTEAFF
CDR3nt: TGTGCCAGCACCGACCCGACAGGGGACACTGAAGCTTTCTTT

v_gene: TRBV7-9
d_gene: -
j_gene: TRBJ2-4
CDR3aa: CASSRGLLEAKNIQYF
CDR3nt: TGTGCCAGCAGCAGGGGACTCCTCGAAGCCAAAAACATTCAGTACTTC

v_gene: TRBV28
d_gene: -
j_gene: TRBJ1-6
CDR3aa: CASSLGDYNSPLHF
CDR3nt: TGTGCCAGCAGTTTAGGAGACTATAATTCACCCCTCCACTTT

v_gene: TRBV2
d_gene: -
j_gene: TRBJ1-4
CDR3aa: CASMRQLPLATNEKLFF
CDR3nt: TGTGCCAGCATGCGGCAGCTTCCCCTTGCAACTAATGAAAAACTGTTTTTT

v_gene: TRBV6-1
d_gene: -
j_gene: TRBJ1-2
CDR3aa: CASSEEGSRVDYTF
CDR3nt: TGTGCCAGCAGTGAAGAGGGCAGCCGAGTGGACTACACCTTC

v_gene: TRBV30
d_gene: -
j_gene: TRBJ1-6
CDR3aa: CAWSANVVVPSPLHF
CDR3nt: TGTGCCTGGAGTGCTAATGTGGTTGTCCCATCACCCCTCCACTTT

v_gene: TRBV2
d_gene: -
j_gene: TRBJ2-5
CDR3aa: CASSELLVPHQETQYF
CDR3nt: TGTGCCAGCAGTGAATTGTTGGTGCCTCACCAAGAGACCCAGTACTTC

v_gene: TRBV5-5
d_gene: TRBD1
j_gene: TRBJ2-3
CDR3aa: CASSLTGASSDTQYF
CDR3nt: TGTGCCAGCAGCTTGACAGGGGCATCATCAGATACGCAGTATTTT

v_gene: TRBV30
d_gene: -
j_gene: TRBJ2-7
CDR3aa: CAWKGSGESYEQYF
CDR3nt: TGTGCCTGGAAGGGGTCAGGGGAATCCTACGAGCAGTACTTC

v_gene: TRBV15
d_gene: -
j_gene: TRBJ1-3
CDR3aa: CATSLPEGNTIYF
CDR3nt: TGTGCCACCAGCCTCCCGGAAGGAAACACCATATATTTT

v_gene: TRBV6-5
d_gene: -
j_gene: TRBJ2-3
CDR3aa: CASGERGASTDTQYF
CDR3nt: TGTGCCAGCGGGGAACGGGGGGCCAGCACAGATACGCAGTATTTT

v_gene: TRBV10-1
d_gene: -
j_gene: TRBJ2-2
CDR3aa: CASSESIGNTGELFF
CDR3nt: TGCGCCAGCAGTGAGTCGATAGGGAACACCGGGGAGCTGTTTTTT

v_gene: TRBV6-5
d_gene: TRBD1
j_gene: TRBJ2-5
CDR3aa: CASSYPGTAYQETQYF
CDR3nt: TGTGCCAGCAGTTACCCGGGGACAGCCTATCAAGAGACCCAGTACTTC